This T cell receptor (beta chain) is from a study of control samples from healthy donors and cancer patients. The length of the CDR3 is 14 residues. Germline V CDR1 and CDR2: SGHTA, FQGNSA. V was pared by 3 bases and J by 4 bases, with 12 bases between. The repertoire was sequenced with immunoSEQ multiplex PCR; TCRdb's copy has only in-frame clones and lacks some. The table records 70,000 to 75,000 clones, about 90% of them present only once. The chain employs TRBV7-2 and TRBJ1-1, with a tentative D call TRBD1 (5 bases). Sequenced sample: blood. This receptor was taken from a woman between 45 and 65 years old in good health. Written as DNA, the CDR3 is TGTGCCAGCAGCTTCTTAATAAGGGGCACTGAAGCTTTCTTT. This encodes CASSFLIRGTEAFF.